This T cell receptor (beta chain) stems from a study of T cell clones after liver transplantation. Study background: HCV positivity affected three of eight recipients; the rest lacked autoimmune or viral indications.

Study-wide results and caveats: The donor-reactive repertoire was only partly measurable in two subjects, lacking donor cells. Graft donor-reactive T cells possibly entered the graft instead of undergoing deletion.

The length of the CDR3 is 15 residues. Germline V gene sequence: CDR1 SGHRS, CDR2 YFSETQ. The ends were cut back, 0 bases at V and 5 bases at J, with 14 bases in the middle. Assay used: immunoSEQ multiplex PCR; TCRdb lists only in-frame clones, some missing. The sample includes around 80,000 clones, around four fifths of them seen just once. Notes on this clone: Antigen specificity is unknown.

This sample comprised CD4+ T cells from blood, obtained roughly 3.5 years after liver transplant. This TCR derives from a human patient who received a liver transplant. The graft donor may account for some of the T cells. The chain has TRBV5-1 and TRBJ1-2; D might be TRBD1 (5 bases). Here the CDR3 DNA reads TGCGCCAGCAGCTTGGCCGTCATGACAGATTATGGCTACACCTTC. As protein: CASSLAVMTDYGYTF.